This passage covers 22 T cell receptor beta chains from one sample sequenced in a study of human T cells and chemical hapten exposure (dated by TCRdb to about 2021). The library came from RACE. Sequencing used a NextSeq 500. In TCRdb, the public reads were trimmed at Q25 with fastp and aligned with MiXCR, with productive beta chains retained. Rows are unified per CDR3 protein, each entry keeping the most common DNA and genes. Within this sample are approximately 90,000 distinct CDR3 sequences, with 27% of them counted one time only. Approximately 10% of the sample is taken by the ten largest. The meaning of the sample's time point label: patch test 3, about 24 weeks after DPC sensitization. The treatment or condition tag for this specimen amounts to: therapeutic diphenylcyclopropenone sensitization with weekly scalp DPC. Sequenced material: whole blood, taken in connection with sensitization to the hapten diphenylcyclopropenone (DPC). The receptors derive from a man aged 35-49 years with alopecia areata. Some clones in this sample may be carry-over from other donors' samples.

This rearrangement joins TRBV28 to TRBJ2-5; D is ambiguous. The V gene lost 3 bases and the J gene lost 2 bases, with 13 bases spanning the gap. The CDR3 is 15 residues long. Germline assignment: CDR1 MDHEN and CDR2 SYDVKM. In DNA form, the CDR3 reads TGTGCCAGCAGTTTGCCCCCAGCGCCACAAGAGACCCAGTACTTC. Amino acids: CASSLPPAPQETQYF. The whole variable domain, remainder taken from reference TRBV28 and TRBJ2-5, is DVKVTQSSRYLVKRTGEKVFLECVQDMDHENMFWYRQDPGLGLRLIYFSYDVKMKEKGDIPEGYSVSREKKERFSLILESASTNQTSMYLCASSLPPAPQETQYFGPGTRLLVL.

V usage is TRBV5-1 and J usage is TRBJ2-1; tentatively, D is TRBD2 (5 bases). The CDR3 extends over 15 amino acids. CDR1 SGHRS and CDR2 YFSETQ come from the germline V gene. V lost 2 bases and J 0 bases, leaving 9 bases between the germline ends. The CDR3 nucleotides read TGCGCCAGCAGCTTTGACGGGGACTCCTACAATGAGCAGTTCTTC. The encoded protein is CASSFDGDSYNEQFF. The complete variable domain, with remaining parts taken from reference TRBV5-1 and TRBJ2-1, reads KAGVTQTPRYLIKTRGQQVTLSCSPISGHRSVSWYQQTPGQGLQFLFEYFSETQRNKGNFPGRFSGRQFSNSRSEMNVSTLELGDSALYLCASSFDGDSYNEQFFGPGTRLTVL.

The gene calls are TRBV20-1 and TRBJ2-7; possibly TRBD1 for D (5 bases). CDR3 length equals 14 residues. Germline V gives CDR1 DFQATT, CDR2 SNEGSKA (reference sequence). The ends were cut back, 0 bases at V and 3 bases at J, with 12 bases in the middle. The CDR3 loop is CSAREQTVYYEQYF. The CDR3 DNA is TGCAGTGCTAGAGAACAGACAGTGTACTACGAGCAGTACTTC.

This clonotype has only a few counts. The gene calls are TRBV20-1 and TRBJ2-7; perhaps TRBD2 as D (5 bases). The CDR3 runs 15 residues. Germline-derived CDR1 and CDR2 are DFQATT and SNEGSKA (reference sequence). V lost 3 bases, J lost 3 bases, and 18 bases lay in between. CDR3 in DNA: TGCAGTGCTAGTTCGCCCCGGGGATGGGGCTACGAGCAGTACTTC. It is translated as CSASSPRGWGYEQYF.

This clonotype has a single count. The rearrangement joins TRBV5-1 to TRBJ1-1, with D perhaps TRBD1 (5 bases). The CDR3 runs to 15 residues. Germline CDR1 and CDR2: SGHRS and YFSETQ. V shed 4 bases and J shed 5 bases, with 18 bases lying between them. Here the CDR3 DNA reads TGCGCCAGCAGCCACCGATTTTTGGGGCGGACTGAAGCTTTCTTT. It encodes CASSHRFLGRTEAFF.

This chain uses TRBV6-8 with TRBJ1-1; D is possibly TRBD1 (6 bases). This CDR3 region has 17 residues. The germline V gene encodes CDR1 MNHGY and CDR2 SAAAGT. The V end was cut by 8 bases, the J end by 0 bases, with 22 bases between. CDR3: CASPRQAPFVMNTEAFF. In nucleotides, the CDR3 is TGTGCCAGCCCACGACAGGCCCCATTCGTCATGAACACTGAAGCTTTCTTT.

This rearrangement joins TRBV5-6 to TRBJ2-7; the match to TRBD1 covers 10 bases. Germline values: CDR1 SGHDT, CDR2 YYEEEE. J lost 6 bases, V lost 3 bases, and 9 bases had no gene match. The CDR3 is 15 residues long. DNA for the CDR3: TGTGCCAGCAGCTACACGACAGGGGGCTTCGGCGAGCAGTACTTC. This encodes CASSYTTGGFGEQYF.

This clonotype occurred a few times. V gene TRBV11-3 combines with J gene TRBJ2-1, with TRBD1 as a possible D gene (5 bases). V was pared by 10 bases and J by 9 bases, with 16 bases between. The CDR3 loop spans 12 amino acids. Germline CDR1 is SGHNT and CDR2 is YENEEA. CDR3 protein: CATSSRVGEQFF. DNA of the CDR3: TGTGCCACCAGTTCCAGGGTAGGTGAGCAGTTCTTC. Supplemented by reference TRBV11-3 and TRBJ2-1, the full variable domain reads EAGVVQSPRYKIIEKKQPVAFWCNPISGHNTLYWYLQNLGQGPELLIRYENEEAVDDSQLPKDRFSAERLKGVDSTLKIQPAELGDSAVYLCATSSRVGEQFFGPGTRLTVL.

The rearrangement uses TRBV28 and TRBJ1-5, with unresolved D. Germline V gene lookup returns CDR1 MDHEN and CDR2 SYDVKM. The CDR3 spans 12 residues. V was cut by 6 bases and J by 2 bases, with 5 bases left in between. The CDR3 region has the DNA TGTGCCAGCAGGGCGGGCAATCAGCCCCAGCATTTT. Translation gives CASRAGNQPQHF.

This clonotype was found a few times. The chain links TRBV6-2 or TRBV6-3 to TRBJ2-5; D uncertain. Germline V lookup: CDR1 MNHEY, CDR2 SVGEGT. The CDR3 sequence is 11 residues long. The V gene lost 8 bases and the J gene lost 5 bases, with 9 bases spanning the gap. The CDR3 region is CASRMTETQYF. The CDR3, as DNA: TGTGCCAGCCGCATGACCGAGACCCAGTACTTC.

Written as DNA, the CDR3 is TGTGCCAGCAGTGTCACAGGGGGCCCGAGTGCCTACGAGCAGTACTTC. This codes for CASSVTGGPSAYEQYF. This chain links TRBV12-3 or TRBV12-4 with TRBJ2-7; 9 bases fit TRBD1. The CDR3 extends over 16 amino acids. J was trimmed by 2 bases and V by 5 bases; bases with no gene match: 10.

The chain is built from TRBV12-3 or TRBV12-4 and TRBJ2-3, with D maybe TRBD1 (6 bases). V was pared by 3 bases and J by 2 bases, with 12 bases between. The CDR3 runs 15 residues. CDR3 in amino acids: CASSLSWGPTDTQYF. The DNA of the CDR3 is TGTGCCAGCAGTTTGAGTTGGGGGCCCACAGATACGCAGTATTTT.

This clonotype has only a few counts. The chain joins TRBV2 to TRBJ2-5; 12 bases agree with TRBD2. Germline CDR1 reads SNHLY; CDR2 reads FYNNEI. The trim removed 5 bases at V and 3 bases at J, leaving 10 bases unmatched. The CDR3 runs 17 residues. The CDR3 loop is CASSPLALAGGKETQYF. CDR3 DNA sequence: TGTGCCAGCAGTCCCCTAGCGCTAGCGGGAGGGAAAGAGACCCAGTACTTC.

The CDR3 DNA is TGTGCCAGCAGTCCTCGGACGGTCGCAGATACGCAGTATTTT. Its translation: CASSPRTVADTQYF. The chain couples TRBV28 to TRBJ2-3; D gene unclear. There are 14 residues in the CDR3. The V gene lost 5 bases and the J gene lost 4 bases, with 13 bases spanning the gap. Looked up from germline, CDR1 is MDHEN and CDR2 is SYDVKM.

This clonotype occurred a few times. The genes are TRBV20-1 and TRBJ1-5; 7 nucleotides align to TRBD1. Trimming removed 5 bases from V and 5 bases from J; junction bases left unmatched: 9. The CDR3 consists of 14 residues. Germline V gene sequence: CDR1 DFQATT, CDR2 SNEGSKA (reference sequence). Written as DNA, the CDR3 is TGCAGTGCTGGAACGGGACAGCCACATCAGCCCCAGCATTTT. Protein sequence: CSAGTGQPHQPQHF.

This clonotype has a count of ten or more. V is TRBV7-2 and J is TRBJ2-7; D not resolved. The CDR3 contains 11 residues. The V end was cut by 5 bases, the J end by 2 bases, with 4 bases between. Per germline, CDR1 SGHTA and CDR2 FQGNSA. CDR3 sequence (DNA): TGTGCCAGCAGCGATACCTACGAGCAGTACTTC. It is translated as CASSDTYEQYF.

The chain recombines TRBV20-1 with TRBJ2-1; possibly TRBD1 for D (6 bases). V was pared by 5 bases and J by 3 bases, with 17 bases between. Per the germline V gene, CDR1 is DFQATT and CDR2 is SNEGSKA (reference sequence). The CDR3 has 15 amino acids. Here the CDR3 DNA reads TGCAGTGCTTTAGTCAGGGGAACGTTCTACAATGAGCAGTTCTTC. Its translation is CSALVRGTFYNEQFF.

This clonotype was counted only a few times. The rearrangement links TRBV3-1 to TRBJ1-1; D remains ambiguous. This CDR3 is 13 amino acids long. V was pared by 1 base and J by 1 base, with 4 bases between. From germline, CDR1 is LGHDT and CDR2 YNNKEL (reference sequence). CDR3 residues: CASSQVGNTEAFF. Here the CDR3 DNA reads TGTGCCAGCAGCCAAGTGGGGAACACTGAAGCTTTCTTT.

The chain employs TRBV29-1 and TRBJ2-2, with D possibly TRBD1 on 6 matching bases. Trimming shortened V by 2 bases and J by 2 bases, and 9 bases separated the two germline ends. The CDR3 is 14 residues long. The germline CDR1 and CDR2 sequences are SQVTM and ANQGSEA. The CDR3: CSVEYRDNTGELFF. The CDR3, as DNA: TGCAGCGTTGAATACAGGGATAACACCGGGGAGCTGTTTTTT.

The chain combines TRBV2 with TRBJ1-1; possibly TRBD1 for D (6 bases). Trimming shortened V by 7 bases and J by 1 base, and 13 bases separated the two germline ends. CDR3 length equals 14 residues. Germline V gene data show CDR1 as SNHLY and CDR2 as FYNNEI. The CDR3 is CASTTTGQNTEAFF. CDR3 bases: TGTGCCAGCACCACTACAGGGCAGAACACTGAAGCTTTCTTT.

V usage is TRBV7-6 and J usage is TRBJ2-3; TRBD2 is a possible D gene (6 bases). The CDR3 is 15 amino acids. The germline CDR1 and CDR2 sequences are SGHVS and FNYEAQ. V shed 5 bases and J shed 0 bases, with 12 bases lying between them. CDR3 bases: TGTGCCAGCAGCCCGCGGGGATTTAGCACAGATACGCAGTATTTT. This translates into CASSPRGFSTDTQYF.

This chain uses TRBV6-5 with TRBJ2-7; D may be TRBD2 (5 bases). From germline, CDR1 is MNHEY and CDR2 SVGAGI. V was shortened by 5 bases and J by 3 bases, with 14 bases between the two germline ends. The CDR3 is 14 residues long. The CDR3 DNA follows: TGTGCCAGCAGTGACACTCTGGGGAGCTACGAGCAGTACTTC. Translated, it gives CASSDTLGSYEQYF.